One sample yielded the 13 T cell receptor beta chains listed below, sequenced in a study of T cells in Graves' hyperthyroidism and ophthalmopathy. It was RNA transcripts that yielded the amplified TCR beta CDR3 regions. The HTBI primer set was used in a first-round RT-PCR of the TCR CDR3. Each CDR3 protein is one row after TCRdb ran MiXCR on the multiplex PCR reads. The table records 650,000 to 700,000 distinct CDR3 sequences, 17% of them present only once. Material: blood. The receptors originated from a man aged 45-60 years with Graves' hyperthyroidism.

This chain joins TRBV2 and TRBJ2-1, with D maybe TRBD2 (6 bases). The CDR3 has 16 residues. Germline V gene lookup returns CDR1 SNHLY and CDR2 FYNNEI. V dropped 5 bases and J dropped 3 bases, with 17 bases sitting between them. The CDR3 is CASSTPGTGIYNEQFF. The CDR3 DNA follows: TGTGCCAGCAGTACACCCGGGACTGGAATCTACAATGAGCAGTTCTTC.

This clonotype was observed at least ten times. The rearrangement links TRBV6-1 to TRBJ2-7, with 7 positions matching TRBD1. The length of the CDR3 is 14 residues. With 7 bases clipped from V and 2 bases from J, the junction kept 8 bases outside the gene matches. The germline V gene has CDR1 MNHNS and CDR2 SASEGT. CDR3 loop: CASKPYRGAYEQYF. As DNA, the CDR3 is TGTGCCAGCAAACCCTACAGGGGTGCCTACGAGCAGTACTTC.

This clonotype occurred many times. V usage is TRBV24-1 and J usage is TRBJ2-2; 11 bases are a match to TRBD2. V was pared by 3 bases and J by 3 bases, with 5 bases of the junction left unmatched. Germline loops: CDR1 KGHDR, CDR2 SFDVKD. The CDR3 sequence is 17 residues long. CDR3: CATSDPGTSGYTGELFF. The CDR3 nucleotides are TGTGCCACCAGTGATCCCGGGACTAGCGGTTACACCGGGGAGCTGTTTTTT.

This clonotype was seen only a few times. The V gene is TRBV30, the J gene TRBJ1-1; D not resolved. V was shortened by 5 bases and J by 5 bases, with 9 bases between the two germline ends. Germline V gene sequence: CDR1 GTSNPN, CDR2 SVGIG (reference sequence). The CDR3 runs to 11 residues. The CDR3 region is CAWDRGTEAFF. As DNA, the CDR3 is TGTGCCTGGGACCGCGGGACTGAAGCTTTCTTT. The complete variable domain, with remaining parts taken from reference TRBV30 and TRBJ1-1, reads SQTIHQWPATLVQPVGSPLSLECTVEGTSNPNLYWYRQAAGRGLQLLFYSVGIGQISSEVPQNLSASRPQDRQFILSSKKLLLSDSGFYLCAWDRGTEAFFGQGTRLTVV.

This clonotype has at least ten counts. The chain is built from TRBV10-3 and TRBJ1-1; 10 positions agree with TRBD1. CDR3 length equals 15 residues. Losses at the gene ends were 3 bases for V and 1 base for J; bases not matched to a gene: 2. Germline V gives CDR1 ENHRY, CDR2 SYGVKD. For the CDR3, the DNA is TGTGCCATCAGTGAAGGACAGGGGGAGAACACTGAAGCTTTCTTT. Protein sequence: CAISEGQGENTEAFF.

This clonotype was found many times. The chain is built from TRBV28 and TRBJ1-5, with D tentatively TRBD1 (6 bases). CDR3 length equals 15 residues. Per germline, CDR1 MDHEN and CDR2 SYDVKM. V lost 5 bases, J lost 7 bases, and 18 bases lay in between. CDR3 region: CASSQRRGARQPQHF. The CDR3, as DNA: TGTGCCAGCAGTCAACGGCGGGGGGCTCGACAGCCCCAGCATTTT.

In this sample, this clonotype turned up many times. The chain employs TRBV7-9 and TRBJ2-7; 9 positions match TRBD2. V lost 5 bases, J lost 0 bases, and 14 bases stayed unmatched. CDR1 is SEHNR and CDR2 is FQNEAQ in the germline V gene (reference sequence). This CDR3 is built from 18 residues. The CDR3 DNA is TGTGCCAGCAGCCCCCGACGAGGGCGGGAGGGCCCCTCCTACGAGCAGTACTTC. This translates into CASSPRRGREGPSYEQYF.

This chain links TRBV19 with TRBJ2-2; 11 nucleotides align to TRBD2. The CDR3 runs 16 residues. With V trimmed by 3 bases and J by 6 bases, 6 bases remained unmatched. Germline assignment: CDR1 LNHDA and CDR2 SQIVND (reference sequence). The CDR3 protein is CASSISTSGSPGELFF. The CDR3 DNA reads as TGTGCCAGTAGTATCTCCACTAGCGGGAGTCCCGGGGAGCTGTTTTTT.

There are many counts of this clonotype. J is TRBJ2-6 and V is TRBV27; tentative D call: TRBD1 (6 bases). Trimming stripped 3 bases from V and 0 bases from J, with 9 bases between. This CDR3 is 16 amino acids long. Germline-derived CDR1 and CDR2 are MNHEY and SMNVEV (reference sequence). In DNA, the CDR3 is TGTGCCAGCAGTTTTTCGGACAGCTCTGGGGCCAACGTCCTGACTTTC. Translated, it gives CASSFSDSSGANVLTF.

This clonotype was recorded many times. The chain has TRBV6-5 and TRBJ2-1, with D unresolved. CDR1 is MNHEY and CDR2 is SVGAGI in the germline V gene. V was trimmed by 0 bases and J by 10 bases, leaving 7 bases between them. The CDR3 has 12 residues. The CDR3 coding sequence is TGTGCCAGCAGTTACTCGAGAAGCGAGCAGTTCTTC. Residues: CASSYSRSEQFF.

As concerns this clonotype: A read error may be the cause here, since a much bigger clone is one base away. The V call is TRBV3-1, the J call TRBJ2-7; 7 bases are a match to TRBD2. CDR3 size: 14 residues. Germline V gene sequence: CDR1 LGHDT, CDR2 YNNKEL (reference sequence). The V gene end was trimmed by 4 bases and the J gene end by 5 bases; junction bases not matched to a gene: 8. The CDR3 DNA reads as TGTGCCAGCAGCCCTGGCGGGAGTACCAACGAGCAGTACTTC. It translates to CASSPGGSTNEQYF.

The chain has TRBV5-1 and TRBJ2-4, with TRBD1 matching 8 bases. Germline loops: CDR1 SGHRS, CDR2 YFSETQ. The CDR3 runs 13 residues. J lost 6 bases, V lost 4 bases, and 3 bases had no gene match. CDR3 nucleotides: TGCGCCAGCAGCGAGGACAGGGCAAACATTCAGTACTTC. It translates to CASSEDRANIQYF.

This clonotype was recorded at least ten times. The V call is TRBV7-2, the J call TRBJ1-1, with D uncertain. CDR3 length: 14 amino acids. Trimming took 2 bases from V and 4 from J, leaving 11 bases between them. CDR1 and CDR2 from the germline V gene are SGHTA and FQGNSA. The CDR3 loop reads CASSLMAASTEAFF. For the CDR3, the DNA is TGTGCCAGCAGCTTAATGGCAGCAAGCACTGAAGCTTTCTTT.